The 13 T cell receptor beta chains below all came from one sample that was sequenced in a study of identifying expanded T cells in peripheral blood. Clones were read by immunoSEQ multiplex PCR, and TCRdb kept only the in-frame ones, dropping some. The data show around 85,000 clones, approximately 90% seen once. Material: blood. Every receptor here comes from a person between 18 and 69 years old in good health.

The rearrangement joins TRBV13 to TRBJ2-2; 8 nucleotides agree with TRBD2. The CDR3 spans 17 residues. Germline-derived CDR1 and CDR2 are PRHDT and FYEKMQ (reference sequence). The V and J ends lost 0 bases and 4 bases, in that order; junction bases with no gene match: 7. For the CDR3, the DNA is TGTGCCAGCAGCTTAGGGGGGACTAGGCGGAGCACCGGGGAGCTGTTTTTT. Its protein product is CASSLGGTRRSTGELFF. The complete variable domain, with remaining parts taken from reference TRBV13 and TRBJ2-2, reads AAGVIQSPRHLIKEKRETATLKCYPIPRHDTVYWYQQGPGQDPQFLISFYEKMQSDKGSIPDRFSAQQFSDYHSELNMSSLELGDSALYFCASSLGGTRRSTGELFFGEGSRLTVL.

The V call is TRBV6-6, the J call TRBJ1-2; no definite D call. CDR1 is MNHNY and CDR2 is SVGAGI in the germline V gene (reference sequence). The CDR3 has 12 residues. The germline V and J ends were trimmed by 4 bases and 2 bases, with 5 bases remaining between them. Written as DNA, the CDR3 is TGTGCCAGCAGTTCCCAAAACTATGGCTACACCTTC. Translating gives CASSSQNYGYTF.

This rearrangement joins TRBV19 to TRBJ1-5; 7 bases map to TRBD1. The ends lost 3 bases at V and 2 bases at J; junction bases unmatched: 1. The CDR3 has 14 residues. The germline V gene encodes CDR1 LNHDA and CDR2 SQIVND (reference sequence). CDR3 amino acids: CASSMQGGNQPQHF. DNA for the CDR3: TGTGCCAGTAGTATGCAGGGGGGCAATCAGCCCCAGCATTTT.

The genes are TRBV9 and TRBJ2-6; maybe TRBD2 (6 bases). Germline V gene sequence: CDR1 SGDLS, CDR2 YYNGEE. The V gene lost 3 bases and the J gene lost 4 bases, with 11 bases spanning the gap. This CDR3 is built from 15 residues. CDR3 residues: CASSAKEGGANVLTF. Written as DNA, the CDR3 is TGTGCCAGCAGCGCCAAGGAGGGAGGGGCCAACGTCCTGACTTTC. Full variable domain (rest looked up from reference TRBV9 and TRBJ2-6): DSGVTQTPKHLITATGQRVTLRCSPRSGDLSVYWYQQSLDQGLQFLIQYYNGEERAKGNILERFSAQQFPDLHSELNLSSLELGDSALYFCASSAKEGGANVLTFGAGSRLTVL.

The chain joins TRBV18 to TRBJ1-2; 10 bases are shared with TRBD1. Germline V gives CDR1 KGHSH, CDR2 LQKENI. The CDR3 is 17 residues long. With 2 bases clipped from V and 6 bases from J, the junction kept 12 bases outside the gene matches. CDR3 DNA sequence: TGTGCCAGCTCACCATTTGGACAGGGGGGTTTGGCCAATGGCTACACCTTC. As protein: CASSPFGQGGLANGYTF.

The CDR3 DNA is TGTGCCAGCAGTGCCACCTCCGGGACCCCCGGCGATGAGCAGTTCTTC. Amino acid sequence: CASSATSGTPGDEQFF. The chain has TRBV25-1 and TRBJ2-1, with D possibly called TRBD1 or TRBD2 (5 bases each). From germline, CDR1 is MGHDK and CDR2 SYGVNS. The CDR3 totals 16 residues. V lost 4 bases to trimming and J lost 8 bases, with 21 bases between them.

The V and J genes are TRBV10-2 and TRBJ1-6; 7 bases agree with TRBD1. This CDR3 contains 18 residues. The ends lost 1 base at V and 5 bases at J; junction bases unmatched: 11. Per the germline V gene, CDR1 is WSHSY and CDR2 is SAAADI. The CDR3 DNA is TGCGCCAGCAGTGAGTACCCCTCCGACAGGGTTCATAATTCACCCCTCCACTTT. It encodes CASSEYPSDRVHNSPLHF.

The chain employs TRBV10-3 and TRBJ1-1, with D unclear. Germline loops: CDR1 ENHRY, CDR2 SYGVKD. The CDR3 is 15 amino acids. Trimming cost V 2 bases and J 7 bases, with 17 bases left between them. As DNA, the CDR3 is TGTGCCATCAGTGAGCAGAGCGGTCTCAATGGTGAAGCTTTCTTT. It codes for CAISEQSGLNGEAFF.

J is TRBJ1-2 and V is TRBV28; D gene uncertain. Germline loops: CDR1 MDHEN, CDR2 SYDVKM. Trimming stripped 2 bases from V and 4 bases from J, with 14 bases between. The CDR3 length is 15 residues. This CDR3 is CASSLRMGSGYGYTF. CDR3 bases: TGTGCCAGCAGTTTACGGATGGGGTCGGGCTATGGCTACACCTTC.

This sequence joins TRBV4-2 and TRBJ2-7, with 8 positions matching TRBD1. Germline CDR1 reads LGHNA; CDR2 reads YNFKEQ. The CDR3 length is 14 residues. Trimming cost V 3 bases and J 7 bases; bases outside gene matches: 8. This chain's CDR3 is CASSHPQGAREQYF. The CDR3 region has the DNA TGTGCCAGCAGCCATCCCCAGGGGGCGCGGGAGCAGTACTTC.

The chain combines TRBV28 with TRBJ2-7; unclear D gene. CDR3 length equals 12 residues. Germline-derived CDR1 and CDR2 are MDHEN and SYDVKM. The V end was cut by 2 bases, the J end by 2 bases, with 4 bases between. In DNA form, the CDR3 reads TGTGCCAGCAGTTTAGCAGCCTACGAGCAGTACTTC. This encodes CASSLAAYEQYF.

This chain links TRBV7-2 with TRBJ2-1, with D tentatively TRBD2 (6 bases). V lost 2 bases, J lost 5 bases, and 13 bases lay in between. Looked up from germline, CDR1 is SGHTA and CDR2 is FQGNSA. The CDR3 totals 15 residues. The CDR3 region is CASSLSSGANNEQFF. CDR3 sequence (DNA): TGTGCCAGCAGCTTATCGTCGGGAGCCAACAATGAGCAGTTCTTC.

This sequence joins TRBV5-4 and TRBJ2-5; TRBD1 agrees at 7 bases. The CDR3 is 14 amino acids. Losses at the gene ends were 0 bases for V and 2 bases for J; bases not matched to a gene: 1. Germline CDR1 SGHNT, CDR2 YYREEE (reference sequence). The DNA for the CDR3 is TGTGCCAGCAGCTTGGGGGACAGACAAGAGACCCAGTACTTC. It yields the protein CASSLGDRQETQYF.